Listed here are 27 T cell receptor beta chains from one sample, sequenced in a study of shared clonotypes between healthy human individuals. Sequencing was performed with immunoSEQ multiplex PCR; in TCRdb, only in-frame clones are kept and a portion is missing. This repertoire shows roughly 2.2 million clones, about 92% found once; its top ten account for under 0.45%. The specimen sequenced was naive CD4+ T cells from PBMCs. Subset indicated: CD45RA+ positively selected. These receptors were obtained from a man between 18 and 29 years old in good health. Some clones in this sample may be carry-over from other donors' samples.

V and J are TRBV6-1 and TRBJ2-7, with 9 bases that match TRBD1. Germline V gives CDR1 MNHNS, CDR2 SASEGT. Trimming at V came to 2 bases and at J to 2 bases, leaving 1 base not matched to a gene. This CDR3 is built from 14 residues. In DNA form, the CDR3 reads TGTGCCAGCAGTGAACGACAGGGGGCCTACGAGCAGTACTTC. Protein: CASSERQGAYEQYF.

V gene TRBV5-1 combines with J gene TRBJ2-1; 12 bases fit TRBD2. This CDR3 has 20 amino acids. V lost 4 bases to trimming and J lost 0 bases; unmatched junction nucleotides: 14. Per germline, CDR1 SGHRS and CDR2 YFSETQ. The CDR3 region is CASSHTPLAGGPNSYNEQFF. The DNA of the CDR3 is TGCGCCAGCAGCCATACGCCCCTAGCGGGAGGGCCCAACTCCTACAATGAGCAGTTCTTC.

The chain couples TRBV28 to TRBJ1-1; TRBD1 is a possible D gene (5 bases). The CDR3 length is 14 residues. The V end was cut by 11 bases, the J end by 3 bases, with 19 bases between. Germline V gene data show CDR1 as MDHEN and CDR2 as SYDVKM. CDR3 DNA: TGTGCCGCCGTCCGAGGAGGGGTTCACACTGAAGCTTTCTTT. It yields the protein CAAVRGGVHTEAFF.

A word on this clone: Other DNA sequences from this sample encode an identical CDR3 as well. The rearrangement links TRBV28 to TRBJ2-2; D remains ambiguous. The CDR3 length is 13 residues. Germline loops: CDR1 MDHEN, CDR2 SYDVKM. V lost 4 bases and J lost 0, with 3 bases in between. The CDR3 bases are TGTGCCAGCAGTTCACCGAACACCGGGGAGCTGTTTTTT. As protein: CASSSPNTGELFF.

V and J are TRBV27 and TRBJ1-2; 8 bases agree with TRBD1. Germline V gene sequence: CDR1 MNHEY, CDR2 SMNVEV (reference sequence). This CDR3 has 15 residues. Trimming took 5 bases from V and 4 from J; bases not matched to a gene: 9. CDR3 coding DNA: TGTGCCAGCAGTACCGGGACAGGTCGTGGCTATGGCTACACCTTC. Its protein is CASSTGTGRGYGYTF.

The chain employs TRBV5-1 and TRBJ2-4, with 9 positions matching TRBD1. Trimming removed 4 bases from V and 6 bases from J; junction bases left unmatched: 11. The CDR3 totals 16 residues. CDR1 SGHRS and CDR2 YFSETQ come from the germline V gene. The CDR3 region is CASSAKPGQGSNIQYF. Written as DNA, the CDR3 is TGCGCCAGCAGCGCAAAGCCGGGACAGGGATCAAACATTCAGTACTTC.

The gene calls are TRBV5-4 and TRBJ1-5, with D unclear. Between the trimmed V and J ends, which lost 0 bases and 6 bases, there was a span of 10 bases. CDR1 and CDR2 (germline): SGHNT, YYREEE (reference sequence). This CDR3 has 14 amino acids. The DNA of the CDR3 is TGTGCCAGCAGCTTGGGTGGGGTGGGTCAGCCCCAGCATTTT. It is translated as CASSLGGVGQPQHF.

The chain links TRBV2 to TRBJ1-4; D call uncertain. Looked up from germline, CDR1 is SNHLY and CDR2 is FYNNEI. There are 14 residues in the CDR3. V was trimmed by 5 bases and J by 7 bases, leaving 14 bases between them. This CDR3 is CASSNRLGGEKLFF. The CDR3 DNA sequence: TGTGCCAGCAGTAACCGACTGGGAGGTGAAAAACTGTTTTTT.

Regarding this clone: Other DNA sequences of this sample code for an identical CDR3. The V call is TRBV20-1, the J call TRBJ1-2; no clear D. The V end lost 5 bases, the J end lost 3 bases, and 7 bases lay between the germline ends. CDR3 length: 11 amino acids. The V gene's germline CDR1 is DFQATT and CDR2 SNEGSKA (reference sequence). CDR3 loop: CSAGRDYGYTF. CDR3 DNA: TGCAGTGCTGGTAGGGACTATGGCTACACCTTC.

The chain combines TRBV6-5 with TRBJ2-3; D unresolved. The ends were cut back, 6 bases at V and 2 bases at J, with 9 bases in the middle. Germline lookup yields CDR1 MNHEY and CDR2 SVGAGI. This CDR3 has 13 residues. The CDR3 DNA is TGTGCCAGCAGAGATCTAGTCACAGATACGCAGTATTTT. Translated: CASRDLVTDTQYF.

The gene calls are TRBV7-9 and TRBJ2-1; 10 bases are shared with TRBD2. The germline V gene encodes CDR1 SEHNR and CDR2 FQNEAQ (reference sequence). The junction had 6 bases not matched to a gene; V was cut back by 1 base and J by 9 bases. The CDR3 covers 15 residues. CDR3 region: CASSLVAGGTFEQFF. CDR3 bases: TGTGCCAGCAGCTTAGTAGCGGGAGGCACTTTTGAGCAGTTCTTC.

The V call is TRBV14, the J call TRBJ1-2, with D hard to call. Trimming stripped 0 bases from V and 8 bases from J, with 7 bases between. Germline V gene sequence: CDR1 SGHDN, CDR2 FVKESK. The CDR3 runs 12 residues. The CDR3 sequence is CASSQDRRGYTF. DNA for the CDR3: TGTGCCAGCAGCCAAGATCGTCGGGGCTACACCTTC.

The CDR3 DNA reads TGTGCCAGCCGCTTGGGAAATCAGCCCCAGCATTTT. This codes for CASRLGNQPQHF. This chain uses TRBV6-5 with TRBJ1-5, with unresolved D. Germline CDR1 and CDR2: MNHEY and SVGAGI. Trimming pared 8 bases from V and 4 bases from J, leaving 9 bases between. The length of the CDR3 is 12 residues.

This sequence joins TRBV10-2 and TRBJ2-7; D gene ambiguous. The ends were cut back, 6 bases at V and 0 bases at J, with 12 bases in the middle. The CDR3 runs 14 residues. Germline V gives CDR1 WSHSY, CDR2 SAAADI. CDR3 region: CASRDHEYSYEQYF. In DNA form, the CDR3 reads TGCGCCAGCAGAGACCACGAATACTCCTACGAGCAGTACTTC.

The V call is TRBV5-1, the J call TRBJ2-1, with a weak D call TRBD2 (5 bases). Germline-derived CDR1 and CDR2 are SGHRS and YFSETQ. The CDR3 spans 13 residues. The ends were cut back, 4 bases at V and 8 bases at J, with 13 bases in the middle. The CDR3 sequence is CASSARLGDEQFF. The CDR3 coding sequence is TGCGCCAGCAGCGCCCGACTCGGGGATGAGCAGTTCTTC.

A single count supports this clone. The chain employs TRBV10-2 and TRBJ1-2; 8 bases agree with TRBD1. This CDR3 has 17 amino acids. J gave up 0 bases and V 3 bases, and 9 bases lay outside the gene matches. Germline assignment: CDR1 WSHSY and CDR2 SAAADI. The CDR3 loop is CASSDLTGEDPNYGYTF. DNA for the CDR3: TGCGCCAGCAGTGACCTGACAGGGGAGGACCCTAACTATGGCTACACCTTC.

The chain couples TRBV5-1 to TRBJ2-7; D not certain. CDR3 size: 12 residues. Germline V CDR1 and CDR2: SGHRS, YFSETQ. With 1 base removed from V and 6 bases from J, the gap between germline ends came to 8 bases. CDR3 amino acids: CASSLLGPEQYF. DNA of the CDR3: TGCGCCAGCAGCTTGTTGGGTCCCGAGCAGTACTTC.

This clone was observed a single time. CDR3 nucleotides: TGTGCCAGTAGATCGGGGGCTAGCGGGAGGGCGGGCGATGAGCAGTTCTTC. As protein: CASRSGASGRAGDEQFF. The J gene is TRBJ2-1, the V gene TRBV19, with 12 nucleotides matching TRBD2. J was trimmed by 8 bases and V by 6 bases; bases with no gene match: 14. Germline V gene sequence: CDR1 LNHDA, CDR2 SQIVND (reference sequence). This CDR3 comprises 17 residues.

This clone was counted a few times. Other nucleotide sequences from this sample produce the same CDR3. CDR3 in DNA: TGTGCCAGCAGCTCCCCGGACAGGAACACTGAAGCTTTCTTT. It codes for CASSSPDRNTEAFF. This chain uses TRBV7-9 with TRBJ1-1; the D gene is possibly TRBD1 (6 bases). This CDR3 spans 14 amino acids. The V gene's germline CDR1 is SEHNR and CDR2 FQNEAQ (reference sequence). Trimming left V 4 bases short and J 1 base short, with 10 bases between.

V usage is TRBV7-9 and J usage is TRBJ2-3; D remains ambiguous. Germline CDR1 SEHNR, CDR2 FQNEAQ (reference sequence). Deletions cut 3 bases from V and 0 bases from J, with 13 bases between. The CDR3 runs 16 residues. CDR3 in amino acids: CASSLARRASTDTQYF. CDR3 nucleotides: TGTGCCAGCAGCTTGGCTAGACGTGCTAGCACAGATACGCAGTATTTT.

Only one count was recorded for this clone. This chain uses TRBV19 with TRBJ1-1; D call uncertain. Germline-derived CDR1 and CDR2 are LNHDA and SQIVND (reference sequence). Trimming left V 6 bases short and J 1 base short, with 15 bases between. The CDR3 has 15 residues. For the CDR3, the DNA is TGTGCCAGTAGGGTGACGGCGGGAGGGAACACTGAAGCTTTCTTT. Protein: CASRVTAGGNTEAFF. The full variable domain, completed using reference TRBV19 and TRBJ1-1, is DGGITQSPKYLFRKEGQNVTLSCEQNLNHDAMYWYRQDPGQGLRLIYYSQIVNDFQKGDIAEGYSVSREKKESFPLTVTSAQKNPTAFYLCASRVTAGGNTEAFFGQGTRLTVV.

The CDR3 DNA sequence: TGTGCCACTGGGGACATGGACAGGTATCAGCCCCAGCATTTT. Translated, it gives CATGDMDRYQPQHF. This chain links TRBV15 with TRBJ1-5; 7 bases fit TRBD1. CDR3 length: 14 amino acids. Germline CDR1 is LNHNV and CDR2 is YYDKDF (reference sequence). Losses at the gene ends were 9 bases for V and 5 bases for J; bases not matched to a gene: 10.

The chain carries TRBV5-6 and TRBJ1-2; D possibly corresponds to TRBD1 (6 bases). Germline CDR1 and CDR2: SGHDT and YYEEEE. The CDR3 loop spans 15 amino acids. V was shortened by 2 bases and J by 4 bases, with 15 bases between the two germline ends. CDR3 DNA sequence: TGTGCCAGCAGCTTTGGGGGGGCATCAGGCTATGGCTACACCTTC. Amino acid sequence: CASSFGGASGYGYTF. Combining the CDR3 with reference TRBV5-6 and TRBJ1-2 gives the whole variable domain DAGVTQSPTHLIKTRGQQVTLRCSPKSGHDTVSWYQQALGQGPQFIFQYYEEEERQRGNFPDRFSGHQFPNYSSELNVNALLLGDSALYLCASSFGGASGYGYTFGSGTRLTVV.

The CDR3 nucleotides read TGTGCCAGCAGTTGGAAGACTAGCGGGAGTACCTACGAGCAGTACTTC. It encodes CASSWKTSGSTYEQYF. V is TRBV6-5 and J is TRBJ2-7, with 12 bases identical to TRBD2. V was clipped by 4 bases and J by 2 bases; unmatched bases: 6. Per the germline V gene, CDR1 is MNHEY and CDR2 is SVGAGI. The CDR3 runs 16 residues.

In the case of this clone: Other DNA sequences within the sample encode an identical CDR3. The genes are TRBV30 and TRBJ2-5; D perhaps matches TRBD2 (5 bases). Germline lookup yields CDR1 GTSNPN and CDR2 SVGIG (reference sequence). Deletions cut 1 base from V and 5 bases from J, with 8 bases between. There are 12 residues in the CDR3. The CDR3 sequence is CAWSGGRETQYF. For the CDR3, the DNA is TGTGCCTGGAGTGGAGGGCGGGAGACCCAGTACTTC.

This clone showed up just a few times. The CDR3 region is CASSRDRWTIYF. DNA of the CDR3: TGTGCCAGCAGTAGGGACAGATGGACCATATATTTT. This chain joins TRBV28 and TRBJ1-3; 7 bases match TRBD1. Unmatched junction bases numbered 5, after V lost 5 bases and J lost 10 bases. The CDR3 totals 12 residues. Germline-derived CDR1 and CDR2 are MDHEN and SYDVKM.

The rearrangement uses TRBV6-6 and TRBJ1-3, with D possibly matching TRBD1 (5 bases). The CDR3 length is 13 residues. V was trimmed by 11 bases and J by 8 bases, leaving 19 bases between them. The germline V gene encodes CDR1 MNHNY and CDR2 SVGAGI (reference sequence). CDR3 coding DNA: TGTGCCGCCTGGCAGGGATTGGGAGACACCATATATTTT. Translated: CAAWQGLGDTIYF.